The 17 T cell receptor beta chains given below trace back to one sample, sequenced in a study of blood T cells in healthy people across ages. The authors ran a second PCR of 7 to 11 cycles using a sample-barcoded 5' primer and a J-beta primer mix. TCRdb called the 5' RACE reads again in MiXCR, with one record for every CDR3 protein. The data contain hundreds of thousands of distinct CDR3 sequences, around 49% of them seen just once; the ten biggest clones take up 13%. The sample was blood. The receptors shown here come from a man aged 25-45 years in good health.

This clonotype occurred a few times. The chain links TRBV27 to TRBJ2-6; D is perhaps TRBD1 (6 bases). Germline CDR1 MNHEY, CDR2 SMNVEV (reference sequence). The CDR3 has 16 residues. V shed 5 bases and J shed 5 bases, with 16 bases lying between them. The CDR3 sequence: CASSSAQGLWANVLTF. The CDR3 coding sequence is TGTGCCAGCAGTAGTGCACAGGGATTGTGGGCCAACGTCCTGACTTTC. The variable domain in full, with the rest retrieved from reference TRBV27 and TRBJ2-6, is EAQVTQNPRYLITVTGKKLTVTCSQNMNHEYMSWYRQDPGLGLRQIYYSMNVEVTDKGDVPEGYKVSRKEKRNFPLILESPSPNQTSLYFCASSSAQGLWANVLTFGAGSRLTVL.

Regarding this clonotype: A read error may be the cause here, since a much bigger clone is one base away. This chain joins TRBV2 and TRBJ1-5; D not certain. This CDR3 has 12 amino acids. CDR1 is SNHLY and CDR2 is FYNNEI in the germline V gene. V gave up 9 bases and J gave up 0 bases, with 6 bases separating them. The CDR3 loop reads CASENSNQPQHF. The CDR3 coding sequence is TGTGCCAGTGAAAATAGCAATCAGCCCCAGCATTTT. Together with reference TRBV2 and TRBJ1-5, the CDR3 gives the full variable domain: EPEVTQTPSHQVTQMGQEVILRCVPISNHLYFYWYRQILGQKVEFLVSFYNNEISEKSEIFDDQFSVERPDGSNFTLKIRSTKLEDSAMYFCASENSNQPQHFGDGTRLSIL.

Concerning this clonotype itself: A read error may explain this, as a much larger clone is one base away. The J gene is TRBJ2-3, the V gene TRBV11-3, with D possibly called TRBD1 or TRBD2 (5 bases each). Germline V gene sequence: CDR1 SGHNT, CDR2 YENEEA. This CDR3 spans 14 amino acids. The DNA for the CDR3 is TGTGCCAGCAGCTGGTACCGGGACCAAGATACGAAGTATTTT. Translation: CASSWYRDQDTKYF.

CDR3 amino acids: CASSQSQGMNTEAFF. For the CDR3, the DNA is TGTGCCAGCAGCCAATCACAGGGAATGAACACTGAAGCTTTCTTT. V gene TRBV7-9 combines with J gene TRBJ1-1; weak D call: TRBD1 (6 bases). Germline CDR1 SEHNR, CDR2 FQNEAQ (reference sequence). The CDR3 is made up of 15 amino acids. Between the trimmed V and J ends, which lost 5 bases and 0 bases, there was a span of 13 bases.

This clonotype was counted a few times. The J gene is TRBJ1-4, the V gene TRBV6-2 or TRBV6-3, with no clear D. The V gene lost 7 bases and the J gene lost 4 bases, with 10 bases spanning the gap. Germline CDR1 is MNHEY and CDR2 is SVGEGT. CDR3 length: 13 residues. CDR3 sequence reads: CASNRQDNEKLFF. DNA of the CDR3: TGTGCCAGCAACCGCCAGGATAATGAAAAACTGTTTTTT.

This chain links TRBV20-1 with TRBJ1-2; D is unclear. V was pared by 3 bases and J by 12 bases, with 17 bases between. Germline values: CDR1 DFQATT, CDR2 SNEGSKA (reference sequence). CDR3 length: 12 amino acids. The CDR3 DNA follows: TGCAGTGCTAGGGCAGCCGAGACCCACCACACCTTC. Amino acid sequence: CSARAAETHHTF.

The rearrangement joins TRBV5-1 to TRBJ1-6, with 7 bases lining up with TRBD1. CDR1 and CDR2 from the germline V gene are SGHRS and YFSETQ. J lost 8 bases, V lost 4 bases, and 12 bases had no gene match. CDR3 size: 16 residues. For the CDR3, the DNA is TGCGCCAGCAGCACCCACGGGCAGGGGGGAGATTCACCCCTCCACTTT. It translates to CASSTHGQGGDSPLHF.

CDR3 residues: CASRRGGSKNIQYF. CDR3 coding DNA: TGTGCCAGCAGGCGGGGGGGGTCCAAAAACATTCAGTACTTC. The rearrangement joins TRBV11-2 to TRBJ2-4; 9 nucleotides match TRBD2. Germline-derived CDR1 and CDR2 are SGHAT and FQNNGV. V trimming: 6 bases; J trimming: 2 bases; junction bases outside the gene matches: 2. CDR3 length: 14 amino acids.

The chain is built from TRBV5-1 and TRBJ2-1; the match to TRBD1 covers 10 bases. Trimming removed 1 base from V and 5 bases from J; junction bases left unmatched: 9. The CDR3 has 17 amino acids. Per germline, CDR1 SGHRS and CDR2 YFSETQ. This chain's CDR3 is CASSLSPTGGYHNEQFF. CDR3 nucleotide sequence: TGCGCCAGCAGCTTGTCTCCGACAGGGGGCTACCACAATGAGCAGTTCTTC.

With regard to this clonotype: Sequence at one end of the junction differs from germline and may be a read error. The chain carries TRBV7-9 and TRBJ2-1, with TRBD1 identical over 10 bases. Germline V lookup: CDR1 SEHNR, CDR2 FQNEAQ (reference sequence). The length of the CDR3 is 15 residues. CDR3 region: CVSSLTGGFSPEQFF. CDR3 sequence (DNA): TGTGTCAGCAGCTTGACAGGGGGCTTTTCGCCTGAGCAGTTCTTC.

V and J are TRBV4-1 and TRBJ2-1, with D perhaps TRBD1 or TRBD2 (5 bases each). This CDR3 region has 13 residues. V was trimmed by 2 bases and J by 8 bases, leaving 10 bases between them. CDR1 and CDR2 from the germline V gene are MGHRA and YSYEKL. CDR3 region: CASSQQLGDEQFF. The CDR3 bases are TGCGCCAGCAGCCAACAACTGGGGGATGAGCAGTTCTTC.

This clonotype was observed a handful of times. The chain is built from TRBV13 and TRBJ1-2; no definite D call. Trimming left V 1 base short and J 3 bases short, with 12 bases between. The CDR3 is 15 residues long. The V gene's germline CDR1 is PRHDT and CDR2 FYEKMQ (reference sequence). This CDR3 reads CASSLDLQRDYGYTF. The DNA of the CDR3 is TGTGCCAGCAGCTTAGACCTACAACGGGACTATGGCTACACCTTC.

V gene TRBV29-1 combines with J gene TRBJ1-2; 8 positions agree with TRBD1. V was clipped by 0 bases and J by 4 bases; unmatched bases: 4. The V gene's germline CDR1 is SQVTM and CDR2 ANQGSEA. This CDR3 contains 14 residues. CDR3 in DNA: TGCAGCGTTGAAGATCAAGGGACAGGCTATGGCTACACCTTC. The encoded protein is CSVEDQGTGYGYTF.

CDR3 in DNA: TGTGCCAGCAGTGAATTCTCAGGGGGAAGCTCCAAAAACATTCAGTACTTC. Translating gives CASSEFSGGSSKNIQYF. This chain connects TRBV6-1 to TRBJ2-4; 7 bases are shared with TRBD1. The CDR3 contains 17 residues. The germline gives CDR1 MNHNS, CDR2 SASEGT. V was pared by 2 bases and J by 2 bases, with 9 bases of the junction left unmatched.

The chain is built from TRBV5-1 and TRBJ1-2, with D tentatively TRBD1 (5 bases). V dropped 4 bases and J dropped 5 bases, with 15 bases sitting between them. The germline CDR1 and CDR2 sequences are SGHRS and YFSETQ. This CDR3 is 14 amino acids long. The CDR3 reads CASSPHRDQYGYTF. The CDR3 region has the DNA TGCGCCAGCAGCCCACACCGGGACCAATATGGCTACACCTTC.

The rearrangement uses TRBV20-1 and TRBJ2-5; the match to TRBD2 covers 8 bases. The CDR3 is 15 residues long. Germline V gene sequence: CDR1 DFQATT, CDR2 SNEGSKA (reference sequence). With 2 bases clipped from V and 4 bases from J, the junction kept 9 bases outside the gene matches. The CDR3: CSARTPGLGGETQYF. CDR3 bases: TGCAGTGCTAGAACTCCGGGACTAGGAGGAGAGACCCAGTACTTC.

The chain uses TRBV30 and TRBJ1-2; D is ambiguous. This CDR3 has 11 amino acids. Germline assignment: CDR1 GTSNPN and CDR2 SVGIG (reference sequence). V shed 4 bases and J shed 6 bases, with 9 bases lying between them. CDR3 sequence reads: CAWTTWHGYTF. In nucleotides, the CDR3 is TGTGCCTGGACCACATGGCATGGCTACACCTTC.